One and the same sample provided the 11 T cell receptor beta chains below, sequenced in a study of blood T cell repertoires in COVID-19. Method: immunoSEQ multiplex PCR; TCRdb's copy keeps in-frame clones and lacks some. The data show about 150,000 clones, approximately 85% seen once. Sample: peripheral blood. These receptors all stem from a man in his fifties or sixties with COVID-19, enrolled during active disease.

This sequence joins TRBV18 and TRBJ1-1, with 9 bases aligning to TRBD1. From germline, CDR1 is KGHSH and CDR2 LQKENI. The CDR3 runs to 15 residues. Trimming cost V 2 bases and J 4 bases; bases outside gene matches: 5. The CDR3 DNA reads TGTGCCAGCTCACCAGGGACAGGGTCCGGCACTGAAGCTTTCTTT. Protein product: CASSPGTGSGTEAFF.

The rearrangement links TRBV19 to TRBJ2-2, with D possibly matching TRBD1 (5 bases). Trimming removed 2 bases from V and 4 bases from J, with 14 bases in between. CDR3 length: 16 amino acids. CDR1 is LNHDA, CDR2 SQIVND, per germline (reference sequence). CDR3 bases: TGTGCCAGTAGTATACAGGGTACGACCGGCACCGGGGAGCTGTTTTTT. As protein: CASSIQGTTGTGELFF.

V is TRBV27 and J is TRBJ1-2, with D maybe TRBD1 (6 bases). The germline V and J ends were trimmed by 8 bases and 8 bases, with 18 bases remaining between them. In germline, CDR1 is MNHEY, CDR2 SMNVEV (reference sequence). The CDR3 is 13 residues long. As DNA, the CDR3 is TGTGCCAGCGGGCCCGAGCAGGGGAAAGGCTACACCTTC. Its translation: CASGPEQGKGYTF.

The rearrangement links TRBV9 to TRBJ1-6, with TRBD1 matching 7 bases. After removal of 6 bases from V and 6 bases from J, the junction contained 0 bases not matched to a gene. This CDR3 has 12 amino acids. The germline CDR1 and CDR2 sequences are SGDLS and YYNGEE. CDR3 sequence reads: CASNRGNSPLHF. In DNA form, the CDR3 reads TGTGCCAGCAACAGGGGTAATTCACCCCTCCACTTT.

The chain is built from TRBV2 and TRBJ1-5, with TRBD1 matching 8 bases. The CDR3 has 17 residues. The V and J ends lost 2 bases and 0 bases, in that order; junction bases with no gene match: 6. Germline values: CDR1 SNHLY, CDR2 FYNNEI. The CDR3 bases are TGTGCCAGCAGTGAACCCCCCGGGACAGGTAGCAATCAGCCCCAGCATTTT. This sequence encodes CASSEPPGTGSNQPQHF.

The rearrangement uses TRBV7-9 and TRBJ1-6, with D unresolved. The CDR3 is 11 amino acids. CDR1 and CDR2 (germline): SEHNR, FQNEAQ (reference sequence). V was shortened by 5 bases and J by 7 bases, with 3 bases between the two germline ends. The CDR3 is CASSLNSPLHF. CDR3 sequence (DNA): TGTGCCAGCAGCCTAAATTCACCCCTCCACTTT.

The chain links TRBV15 to TRBJ1-4; unclear D gene. Germline-derived CDR1 and CDR2 are LNHNV and YYDKDF (reference sequence). The length of the CDR3 is 16 residues. The V end lost 6 bases, the J end lost 3 bases, and 17 bases lay between the germline ends. The DNA for the CDR3 is TGTGCCACCAGGAAAGAAGAATCCACGGCTAATGAAAAACTGTTTTTT. Its protein product is CATRKEESTANEKLFF. Combining the CDR3 with reference TRBV15 and TRBJ1-4 gives the whole variable domain DAMVIQNPRYQVTQFGKPVTLSCSQTLNHNVMYWYQQKSSQAPKLLFHYYDKDFNNEADTPDNFQSRRPNTSFCFLDIRSPGLGDTAMYLCATRKEESTANEKLFFGSGTQLSVL.

The chain has TRBV7-3 and TRBJ2-1; TRBD1 aligns across 9 bases. This CDR3 is 16 amino acids long. Per the germline V gene, CDR1 is SGHTA and CDR2 is FQGTGA. V shed 0 bases and J 7 bases; nucleotides not matched to a gene: 7. Here the CDR3 DNA reads TGTGCCAGCAGCTTAACGACCGGGACAGGGCTTAATGAGCAGTTCTTC. Translated, it gives CASSLTTGTGLNEQFF.

The V and J genes are TRBV11-3 and TRBJ1-5; D unclear. Germline CDR1 is SGHNT and CDR2 is YENEEA. This CDR3 has 15 residues. Trimming removed 1 base at V and 4 bases at J, with 11 bases between. CDR3 residues: CASSLGSRLNQPQHF. Written as DNA, the CDR3 is TGTGCCAGCAGCTTAGGATCCAGACTGAATCAGCCCCAGCATTTT.

Here the CDR3 DNA reads TGTGCCAGCAGACCTCCCTCGGCAGGGTACTCCTACGAGCAGTACTTC. Translating it yields CASRPPSAGYSYEQYF. The chain joins TRBV7-2 to TRBJ2-7; possibly TRBD1 for D (5 bases). V was trimmed by 6 bases and J by 0 bases, leaving 18 bases between them. Germline V gene data show CDR1 as SGHTA and CDR2 as FQGNSA. The CDR3 covers 16 residues.

The DNA for the CDR3 is TGTGCCAGCAGCCACATACAGGGGGCTGAAGCTTTCTTT. Protein sequence: CASSHIQGAEAFF. The rearrangement joins TRBV3-1 (or the pseudogene TRBV3-2) to TRBJ1-1; 8 nucleotides align to TRBD1. This CDR3 has 13 amino acids. J gave up 6 bases and V 3 bases, and 3 bases lay outside the gene matches. Germline assignment: CDR1 LGHDT and CDR2 YNNKEL (reference sequence).